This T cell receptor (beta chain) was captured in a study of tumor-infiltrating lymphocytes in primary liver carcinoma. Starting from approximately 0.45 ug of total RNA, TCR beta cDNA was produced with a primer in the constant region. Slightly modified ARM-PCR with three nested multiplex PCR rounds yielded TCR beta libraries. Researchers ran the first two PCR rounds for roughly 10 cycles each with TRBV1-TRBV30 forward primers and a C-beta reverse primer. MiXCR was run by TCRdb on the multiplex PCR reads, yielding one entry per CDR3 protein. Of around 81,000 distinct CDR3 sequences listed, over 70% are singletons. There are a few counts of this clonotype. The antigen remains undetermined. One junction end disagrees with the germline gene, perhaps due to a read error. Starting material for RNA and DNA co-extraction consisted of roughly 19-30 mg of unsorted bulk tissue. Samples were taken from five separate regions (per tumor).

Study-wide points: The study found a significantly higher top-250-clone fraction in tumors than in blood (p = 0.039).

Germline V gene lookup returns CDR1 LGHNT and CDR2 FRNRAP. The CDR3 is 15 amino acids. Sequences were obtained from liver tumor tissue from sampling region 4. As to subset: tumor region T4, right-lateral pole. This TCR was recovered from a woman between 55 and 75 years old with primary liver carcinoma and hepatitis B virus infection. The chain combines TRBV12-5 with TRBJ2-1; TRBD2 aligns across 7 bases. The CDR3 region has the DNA TGTGCTAGTGGTTTAGTCGGGGGGAGGATCGATGAGCAGCTCTTC. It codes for CASGLVGGRIDEQLF.